Given below is one T cell receptor beta chain in context. Antigen specificity is unknown. This table comes from immunoSEQ multiplex PCR, and its TCRdb copy is limited to in-frame clones, with some not included. The sample shows roughly 100,000 clones, less than 80% of them seen only once. The data are from a study of shared clonotypes between healthy human individuals. Study-wide context: Per donor, CD8 memory used one plate, CD8 naive used two, CD4 memory used three and CD4 naive used three. General observations from the study: In a few donors, approximately 5% of naive CD4 clonotypes appeared in common. Across subsets, estimated richness was generally greater for naive than for memory populations.

Germline values: CDR1 SGHVS, CDR2 FQNEAQ. Between the trimmed V and J ends, which lost 1 base and 1 base, there was a span of 10 bases. The CDR3 contains 15 residues. CCR7-negative CD45RA+ TemRA cells were combined with CD45RO+ cells to form CD8 memory. The sample consisted of memory CD8+ T cells sorted from blood. Subset defined: CD45RO+ cells pooled with CCR7-negative TemRA cells. The sequence derives from a woman in her twenties or thirties in good health. The V call is TRBV7-8, the J call TRBJ1-1; possibly TRBD1 for D (5 bases). The DNA of the CDR3 is TGTGCCAGCAGCTTAGTGGCGGGGACGAACACTGAAGCTTTCTTT. Its protein product is CASSLVAGTNTEAFF.